Sequencing of this TCR beta chain was carried out in a study of post-analysis software for immune sequencing data. Overall study: Relapsing-remitting, secondary progressive and progressive-relapsing courses of multiple sclerosis were included.

cDNA libraries for TCR beta contained unique molecular identifiers. The yield from approximately 1 to 10 million T cells was roughly 500,000 cDNA molecules in total. TCRdb reanalysed the PCR reads using MiXCR and keeps one entry per CDR3 protein. This table holds approximately 400,000 distinct CDR3 sequences, 30% to 45% found once. As to this clonotype: What it recognizes is unknown. Compared with germline, one end of the junction differs, possibly owing to a read error.

Germline V gives CDR1 SGHTA, CDR2 FQGTGA. The CDR3 loop spans 15 amino acids. Findings of the study overall: Higher frequency in patients than in controls was seen for about five TRBV segments, with TRBV5-6, TRBV5-1 and TRBV20-1 among them. Strong co-clustering by F measure linked samples that shared a preparation batch. Relative to controls, patients with multiple sclerosis showed significantly lower normalized Chao1 diversity.

The rearrangement links TRBV7-3 to TRBJ2-3; tentative D call: TRBD2 (5 bases). The specimen was blood. This clonotype originated in a girl under 18 with multiple sclerosis. The CDR3 DNA reads TGTGCCGGCAGCTTAGGAGGCCATAACACAGATACGCAGTATTTT. Amino acid sequence: CAGSLGGHNTDTQYF.